Following are 3 T cell receptor beta chains from one sample sequenced in a study of shared clonotypes between healthy human individuals. Terminally differentiated effector memory CD45RA+ cells were left out of the naive CD8 fraction, which was CD45RO-negative and positively selected for CCR7. Some clones are missing from TCRdb's copy, which holds only in-frame ones; the method was immunoSEQ multiplex PCR. The sample has more than 2 million clones; 85% to 95% are singletons. Sequenced sample: naive CD8+ T cells sorted from blood. Receptors originate from a man younger than 35 in good health.

The J gene is TRBJ2-1, the V gene TRBV10-3; 8 bases agree with TRBD2. Per the germline V gene, CDR1 is ENHRY and CDR2 is SYGVKD. The CDR3 spans 14 residues. J gave up 4 bases and V 3 bases, and 2 bases lay outside the gene matches. CDR3 coding DNA: TGTGCCATCAGTGACGGGGGGGTTTACAATGAGCAGTTCTTC. Protein sequence: CAISDGGVYNEQFF.

The CDR3 DNA follows: TGTGCCAGTCTTGAACAGGGGCCGTTTAACTATGGCTACACCTTC. Protein: CASLEQGPFNYGYTF. The J gene is TRBJ1-2, the V gene TRBV19; TRBD1 matches 7 bases. The CDR3 runs 15 residues. The germline V gene encodes CDR1 LNHDA and CDR2 SQIVND (reference sequence). The J segment lost 1 base and the V segment lost 8 bases, leaving 10 bases of the junction unmatched.

V gene TRBV13 combines with J gene TRBJ2-5; 9 positions agree with TRBD2. Germline V lookup: CDR1 PRHDT, CDR2 FYEKMQ (reference sequence). The CDR3 has 17 amino acids. V lost 5 bases, J lost 5 bases, and 15 bases stayed unmatched. CDR3 protein: CASSINGGGGAWETQYF. The CDR3 DNA reads TGTGCCAGCAGCATAAATGGCGGCGGGGGGGCGTGGGAGACCCAGTACTTC.